Here is one TCR beta chain with its context. This sample was taken from a study of technical replicates of blood from a handful of donors. This CDR3 is 14 amino acids long. Germline V gene data show CDR1 as MNHEY and CDR2 as SVGAGI. The V end was cut by 0 bases, the J end by 1 base, with 6 bases between. Assay used: immunoSEQ multiplex PCR; TCRdb lists only in-frame clones, some missing. The sample includes 95,000 or so clones, around 96% of them seen just once. The sequenced sample consisted of T cells isolated from PBMCs. V is TRBV6-5 and J is TRBJ1-1; TRBD1 is a possible D gene (6 bases). The sequence was collected from a human donor in good health. DNA of the CDR3: TGTGCCAGCAGTTACTCGACAGGGAACACTGAAGCTTTCTTT. This gives the protein CASSYSTGNTEAFF.